This T cell receptor (beta chain) came from a study of shared clonotypes between healthy human individuals. This clone was recorded a few times. The J segment lost 1 base and the V segment lost 5 bases, leaving 4 bases of the junction unmatched. This CDR3 contains 14 residues. Per the germline V gene, CDR1 is LNHDA and CDR2 is SQIVND (reference sequence). This table comes from immunoSEQ multiplex PCR, and its TCRdb copy is limited to in-frame clones, with some not included. The table includes roughly 1,100,000 clones, about 80% detected once. The specimen was memory CD4+ T cells sorted from blood. The subset denotes: CD45RA-negative fraction. The sequence came from a man between 18 and 29 years old in good health. The chain employs TRBV19 and TRBJ1-1; 7 bases are shared with TRBD1. The CDR3 spells CASSPRQGNTEAFF. The CDR3 DNA follows: TGTGCCAGTAGTCCTCGACAGGGGAACACTGAAGCTTTCTTT.